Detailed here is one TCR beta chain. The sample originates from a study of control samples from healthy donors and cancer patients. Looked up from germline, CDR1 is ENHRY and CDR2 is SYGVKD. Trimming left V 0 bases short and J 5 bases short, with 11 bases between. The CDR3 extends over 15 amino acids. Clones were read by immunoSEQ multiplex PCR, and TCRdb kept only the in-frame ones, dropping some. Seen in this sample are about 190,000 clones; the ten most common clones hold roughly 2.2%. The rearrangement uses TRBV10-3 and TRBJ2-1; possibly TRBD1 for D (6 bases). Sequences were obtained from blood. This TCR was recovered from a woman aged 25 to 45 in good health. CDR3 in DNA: TGTGCCATCAGTGAGTCGGGGACAAGCAACAATGAGCAGTTCTTC. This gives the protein CAISESGTSNNEQFF.